A single sample is the source of the 22 T cell receptor beta chains below, sequenced in a study of shared clonotypes between healthy human individuals. The table came from immunoSEQ multiplex PCR; TCRdb's copy has only in-frame clones and leaves some out. The data hold 2 million to 2.5 million clones, with 80% to 95% observed a single time. What was sequenced was naive CD4+ T cells from PBMCs. Subset in this sample: CD45RA+ positively selected. Source of these receptors: a man aged 18 to 29 in good health. Some clones in this sample may be carry-over from other donors' samples.

This sequence joins TRBV10-3 and TRBJ2-2, with unresolved D. Trimming took off 0 bases at V and 5 bases at J, with 13 bases between the two ends. This CDR3 has 16 residues. Germline CDR1 and CDR2: ENHRY and SYGVKD. The CDR3 bases are TGTGCCATCAGTGAGTCGGATTGGGAATTAACCGGGGAGCTGTTTTTT. Its protein product is CAISESDWELTGELFF.

V is TRBV5-1 and J is TRBJ2-7; 8 positions match TRBD1. The germline V gene has CDR1 SGHRS and CDR2 YFSETQ. The CDR3 covers 14 residues. Losses at the gene ends were 4 bases for V and 5 bases for J; bases not matched to a gene: 8. For the CDR3, the DNA is TGCGCCAGCAGCACGGACAGGGTAACCGACGAGCAGTACTTC. Protein sequence: CASSTDRVTDEQYF. Filled out from reference TRBV5-1 and TRBJ2-7, the complete variable domain reads KAGVTQTPRYLIKTRGQQVTLSCSPISGHRSVSWYQQTPGQGLQFLFEYFSETQRNKGNFPGRFSGRQFSNSRSEMNVSTLELGDSALYLCASSTDRVTDEQYFGPGTRLTVT.

This clone showed up just once. The V gene is TRBV18, the J gene TRBJ2-3; 9 bases agree with TRBD1. The junction had 7 bases not matched to a gene; V was cut back by 3 bases and J by 6 bases. This CDR3 region has 15 residues. CDR1 KGHSH and CDR2 LQKENI come from the germline V gene. CDR3 nucleotide sequence: TGTGCCAGCTCACCCGGTCCCGGGACAGGGGATACGCAGTATTTT. It yields the protein CASSPGPGTGDTQYF.

The V call is TRBV5-1, the J call TRBJ1-1; TRBD1 agrees at 11 bases. Looked up from germline, CDR1 is SGHRS and CDR2 is YFSETQ. V was clipped by 0 bases and J by 4 bases; unmatched bases: 5. This CDR3 contains 16 residues. The CDR3 loop is CASSLESGTGGTEAFF. As DNA, the CDR3 is TGCGCCAGCAGCTTGGAATCCGGGACAGGGGGCACTGAAGCTTTCTTT.

The CDR3 spells CASSQDWRNSNQPQHF. DNA of the CDR3: TGCGCCAGCAGCCAAGATTGGCGGAATAGCAATCAGCCCCAGCATTTT. V is TRBV4-1 and J is TRBJ1-5, with D unclear. V was clipped by 0 bases and J by 0 bases, with 9 bases between them. The CDR3 runs to 16 residues. The germline gives CDR1 MGHRA, CDR2 YSYEKL.

The chain couples TRBV28 to TRBJ1-4; 9 positions agree with TRBD1. Trimming removed 5 bases from V and 10 bases from J; junction bases left unmatched: 8. The germline V gene has CDR1 MDHEN and CDR2 SYDVKM. This CDR3 region has 14 residues. The CDR3 DNA sequence: TGTGCCAGCAGTCCGACCGGGACAGGGTCAAAACTGTTTTTT. Translation: CASSPTGTGSKLFF.

The V gene is TRBV14, the J gene TRBJ1-2; 7 bases agree with TRBD1. Germline-derived CDR1 and CDR2 are SGHDN and FVKESK. The CDR3 totals 14 residues. Unmatched junction bases numbered 10, after V lost 8 bases and J lost 4 bases. CDR3 protein: CASAKGAGRYGYTF. The DNA for the CDR3 is TGTGCCAGCGCCAAGGGGGCTGGACGCTATGGCTACACCTTC. The full variable domain, with the rest looked up from reference TRBV14 and TRBJ1-2, is EAGVTQFPSHSVIEKGQTVTLRCDPISGHDNLYWYRRVMGKEIKFLLHFVKESKQDESGMPNNRFLAERTGGTYSTLKVQPAELEDSGVYFCASAKGAGRYGYTFGSGTRLTVV.

The CDR3 loop reads CASRSGQGNGRTLNYGYTF. The CDR3, as DNA: TGTGCCAGCAGATCGGGACAGGGTAACGGACGTACCCTTAACTATGGCTACACCTTC. This chain connects TRBV28 to TRBJ1-2; 9 nucleotides match TRBD1. Trimming at V came to 6 bases and at J to 1 base, leaving 18 bases not matched to a gene. The germline V gene has CDR1 MDHEN and CDR2 SYDVKM. This CDR3 comprises 19 residues.

The genes are TRBV5-5 and TRBJ2-3; TRBD2 is a possible D gene (6 bases). Trimming shortened V by 1 base and J by 3 bases, and 15 bases separated the two germline ends. Germline V gives CDR1 SGHKS, CDR2 YYEKEE (reference sequence). This CDR3 spans 16 amino acids. CDR3 sequence: CASSLIFWGVTDTQYF. CDR3 DNA: TGTGCCAGCAGCTTGATATTTTGGGGGGTTACAGATACGCAGTATTTT.

This clone has a handful of counts. The CDR3 loop reads CASSDQGGTEAFF. Written as DNA, the CDR3 is TGTGCCAGCAGTGACCAGGGGGGAACTGAAGCTTTCTTT. J is TRBJ1-1 and V is TRBV2, with 7 bases aligning to TRBD1. With V trimmed by 3 bases and J by 5 bases, 3 bases remained unmatched. Germline values: CDR1 SNHLY, CDR2 FYNNEI. The CDR3 totals 13 residues.

On this clone: This CDR3 is also generated by other DNA sequences in the sample. The V and J genes are TRBV5-1 and TRBJ2-7, with 7 bases lining up with TRBD1. CDR1 SGHRS and CDR2 YFSETQ come from the germline V gene. The CDR3 sequence is 14 residues long. Germline trimming cut 2 bases from V and 1 base from J; bases unmatched to any gene: 3. The CDR3 DNA is TGCGCCAGCAGCTTACAGGGGCGTTCCTACGAGCAGTACTTC. This gives the protein CASSLQGRSYEQYF.

The rearrangement joins TRBV19 to TRBJ1-3, with 8 bases identical to TRBD1. Germline V lookup: CDR1 LNHDA, CDR2 SQIVND (reference sequence). This CDR3 spans 15 amino acids. The junction had 7 bases not matched to a gene; V was cut back by 7 bases and J by 2 bases. CDR3 sequence (DNA): TGTGCCAGTACCCAGAGGACAGGGACTGGAAACACCATATATTTT. This sequence encodes CASTQRTGTGNTIYF.

As for this clone: The sample has other DNA sequences that encode this CDR3 too. The gene calls are TRBV5-1 and TRBJ2-1, with unresolved D. Germline V lookup: CDR1 SGHRS, CDR2 YFSETQ. V lost 0 bases, J lost 4 bases, and 5 bases lay in between. CDR3 length: 13 amino acids. The CDR3 reads CASSLVGYNEQFF. The DNA of the CDR3 is TGCGCCAGCAGCTTGGTAGGATACAATGAGCAGTTCTTC.

This chain connects TRBV7-3 to TRBJ2-1, with 8 bases that match TRBD2. V gave up 1 base and J gave up 5 bases; unmatched junction bases: 10. Germline CDR1 and CDR2: SGHTA and FQGTGA. This CDR3 contains 17 residues. The CDR3 here is CASSLMPMGTSNNEQFF. CDR3 DNA: TGTGCCAGCAGCTTAATGCCCATGGGGACTAGTAACAATGAGCAGTTCTTC.

The V and J genes are TRBV5-1 and TRBJ1-2; 8 bases align to TRBD1. Trimming at V came to 0 bases and at J to 8 bases, leaving 9 bases not matched to a gene. Germline loops: CDR1 SGHRS, CDR2 YFSETQ. This CDR3 spans 15 amino acids. CDR3 bases: TGCGCCAGCAGCTTGGCCGCCGCAGGGGGCTTCGGCTACACCTTC. Translated: CASSLAAAGGFGYTF.

The chain has TRBV6-5 and TRBJ2-5; D perhaps matches TRBD1 (6 bases). The CDR3 has 15 residues. Germline values: CDR1 MNHEY, CDR2 SVGAGI. The V gene lost 6 bases and the J gene lost 4 bases, with 18 bases spanning the gap. The CDR3 sequence is CASRYSDSERETQYF. As DNA, the CDR3 is TGTGCCAGCAGGTATTCGGACAGTGAGAGAGAGACCCAGTACTTC.

The chain uses TRBV18 and TRBJ1-5, with 9 bases aligning to TRBD1. The CDR3 is made up of 15 amino acids. Germline V gives CDR1 KGHSH, CDR2 LQKENI. The V and J ends lost 3 bases and 5 bases, in that order; junction bases with no gene match: 5. CDR3 in amino acids: CASSPGTGPDQPQHF. The CDR3 bases are TGTGCCAGCTCACCCGGGACAGGGCCCGATCAGCCCCAGCATTTT.

The J gene is TRBJ2-7, the V gene TRBV2; D unclear. The CDR3 has 12 residues. Trimming removed 4 bases from V and 5 bases from J, with 9 bases in between. From germline, CDR1 is SNHLY and CDR2 FYNNEI. DNA of the CDR3: TGTGCCAGCAGTGGAGCGTTCGACGAGCAGTACTTC. Protein: CASSGAFDEQYF.

This chain joins TRBV7-2 and TRBJ2-4; D is undetermined. Germline V gene sequence: CDR1 SGHTA, CDR2 FQGNSA. V lost 1 base and J lost 4, with 11 bases in between. The CDR3 length is 15 residues. The CDR3, as DNA: TGTGCCAGCAGCTTAGAAGTGGCTTTAAAAAACATTCAGTACTTC. Residues: CASSLEVALKNIQYF.

The genes are TRBV28 and TRBJ2-7; 7 bases match TRBD2. Germline CDR1 reads MDHEN; CDR2 reads SYDVKM. The CDR3 is 15 amino acids. The V and J ends lost 5 bases and 2 bases, in that order; junction bases with no gene match: 9. The DNA for the CDR3 is TGTGCCAGCAGTATCCAGAGTGGGAGGGCCTACGAGCAGTACTTC. Translated: CASSIQSGRAYEQYF.

The rearrangement joins TRBV19 to TRBJ1-5; 7 bases map to TRBD1. Germline values: CDR1 LNHDA, CDR2 SQIVND (reference sequence). J lost 3 bases, V lost 8 bases, and 7 bases had no gene match. This CDR3 contains 14 residues. CDR3 region: CASWSRGYNQPQHF. In DNA, the CDR3 is TGTGCCAGTTGGTCCAGGGGGTACAATCAGCCCCAGCATTTT.

The rearrangement joins TRBV6-4 to TRBJ2-3; D is unclear. Between the trimmed V and J ends, which lost 2 bases and 6 bases, there was a span of 15 bases. CDR3 size: 15 residues. Germline V gene lookup returns CDR1 MRHNA and CDR2 SNTAGT. CDR3 sequence (DNA): TGTGCCAGCAGTGACCTTGGTTCCGGTCGGGATACGCAGTATTTT. Amino acid sequence: CASSDLGSGRDTQYF.